This T cell receptor beta chain is drawn from a study of preoperative IRX-2 immunotherapy in early breast cancer. With 5 bases clipped from V and 3 bases from J, the junction kept 13 bases outside the gene matches. CDR3 length equals 17 residues. Germline V gene lookup returns CDR1 SGHDT and CDR2 YYEEEE. Only in-frame clones appear in the TCRdb table, and some are missing; sequencing was by immunoSEQ multiplex PCR. Of about 23,000 clones listed, around 91% are singletons. The treatment: preoperative locoregional IRX-2 cytokine immunotherapy. Preoperative locoregional IRX-2 cytokine immunotherapy was tested in the phase Ib source study.

Sequenced here: tumor tissue, sampled after IRX-2 immunotherapy. The clonotype comes from a human donor with breast cancer. This sequence joins TRBV5-6 and TRBJ2-7, with 11 bases fitting TRBD1. The CDR3 DNA is TGTGCCAGCAGGCACAGGAGAGGGACAGGGGGGGACTACGAGCAGTACTTC. Its protein is CASRHRRGTGGDYEQYF. The whole variable domain, filled in from reference TRBV5-6 and TRBJ2-7, reads DAGVTQSPTHLIKTRGQQVTLRCSPKSGHDTVSWYQQALGQGPQFIFQYYEEEERQRGNFPDRFSGHQFPNYSSELNVNALLLGDSALYLCASRHRRGTGGDYEQYFGPGTRLTVT.